This is a list of T cell receptor beta chains from one sample in a study of blood T cell repertoires in COVID-19. The table came from immunoSEQ multiplex PCR; TCRdb's copy has only in-frame clones and leaves some out. Here the sample spans about 280,000 clones, roughly nine tenths being singletons. Sequenced sample: peripheral blood. These receptors were obtained from a woman aged 50 to 60 who had recovered from COVID-19. CDR3s include the opening cysteine and the closing phenylalanine or tryptophan. Each record gives: D gene, V gene, J gene, CDR3 length, clone size, CDR3 DNA, CDR3 protein. The D gene is left open where the match is weak. Size is omitted from some rows. Given values are once, few, many or a class for expanded clones.

D: TRBD2; V: TRBV29-1; J: TRBJ2-3; length: 17; size: -; DNA: TGCAGCGTTGTGGGGCTGGCGGGAGAGGGTGATACAGATACGCAGTATTTT; CDR3: CSVVGLAGEGDTDTQYF
D: -; V: TRBV27; J: TRBJ1-1; length: 13; size: -; DNA: TGTGCCAGCAGTTATCAAATGAACACTGAAGCTTTCTTT; CDR3: CASSYQMNTEAFF
D: -; V: TRBV3-1/TRBV3-2; J: TRBJ2-5; length: 16; size: -; DNA: TGTGCCAGCAGCCGCAGGGACTTTGCACCCCAAGAGACCCAGTACTTC; CDR3: CASSRRDFAPQETQYF
D: -; V: TRBV30; J: TRBJ1-3; length: 13; size: -; DNA: TGTGCCTGGGAACAGGTTTCTGGAAACACCATATATTTT; CDR3: CAWEQVSGNTIYF
D: -; V: TRBV10-3; J: TRBJ2-1; length: 11; size: -; DNA: TGTGCCATCAGGGCCAGCGATGAGCAGTTCTTC; CDR3: CAIRASDEQFF
D: -; V: TRBV3-1/TRBV3-2; J: TRBJ2-7; length: 20; size: -; DNA: TGTGCCAGCAGCCAAGATTGTCTGGGGGTGACAGGTACGAACTCCTACGAGCAGTACTTC; CDR3: CASSQDCLGVTGTNSYEQYF
D: TRBD2; V: TRBV7-2; J: TRBJ2-3; length: 17; size: -; DNA: TGTGCCGGAAGCCTGGGGGTTAGCGGGAGGAGGGGAGATACGCAGTATTTT; CDR3: CAGSLGVSGRRGDTQYF
D: -; V: TRBV19; J: TRBJ2-5; length: 13; size: -; DNA: TGTGCCAGTAGTATGACTTTTACGAAGACCCAGTACTTC; CDR3: CASSMTFTKTQYF
D: TRBD1; V: TRBV15; J: TRBJ2-3; length: 14; size: -; DNA: TGTGCCACCCAGACAGGGGGCTACACAGATACGCAGTATTTT; CDR3: CATQTGGYTDTQYF
D: -; V: TRBV15; J: TRBJ1-5; length: 14; size: -; DNA: TGTGCCACCAGCAGCCAGGGAGACAGGCAGCCCCAGCATTTT; CDR3: CATSSQGDRQPQHF
D: -; V: TRBV5-1; J: TRBJ1-1; length: 13; size: many; DNA: TGCGCCAGCAGCTTGGAACGGGGCACTGAAGCTTTCTTT; CDR3: CASSLERGTEAFF
D: -; V: TRBV19; J: TRBJ2-6; length: 20; size: -; DNA: TGTGCCAGTAGTATGATCGTCGGGTCATTCCTTCCTTCTGGGGCCAACGTCCTGACTTTC; CDR3: CASSMIVGSFLPSGANVLTF
D: -; V: TRBV30; J: TRBJ2-5; length: 14; size: -; DNA: TGTGCCTGGAGGGTTCGAGGGGGCCAAGAGACCCAGTACTTC; CDR3: CAWRVRGGQETQYF
D: -; V: TRBV3-1/TRBV3-2; J: TRBJ2-1; length: 15; size: -; DNA: TGTGCCAGCAGCCCCCAACGACAGGGAGGTAATGAGCAGTTCTTC; CDR3: CASSPQRQGGNEQFF
D: TRBD1; V: TRBV2; J: TRBJ2-5; length: 16; size: -; DNA: TGTGCCAGCACCCCGGACAGGGTTGGAGTAAGAGAGACCCAGTACTTC; CDR3: CASTPDRVGVRETQYF
D: -; V: TRBV30; J: TRBJ1-1; length: 15; size: once; DNA: TGTGCCTGGAGCACCCGAGGGCAATTGAACACTGAAGCTTTCTTT; CDR3: CAWSTRGQLNTEAFF
D: TRBD1; V: TRBV7-3; J: TRBJ1-2; length: 15; size: -; DNA: TGTGCCAGCAGCTTAACTGGGACAGCCCCTGAGGGCTACACCTTC; CDR3: CASSLTGTAPEGYTF
D: TRBD1; V: TRBV5-6; J: TRBJ1-1; length: 16; size: few; DNA: TGTGCCAGCAGCCTGGGGGGACAGGGAATTGAGGCTGAAGCTTTCTTT; CDR3: CASSLGGQGIEAEAFF
D: TRBD1; V: TRBV3-1/TRBV3-2; J: TRBJ1-3; length: 15; size: -; DNA: TGTGCCAGCAGACTCGGGACAGGGATTCGAAACACCATATATTTT; CDR3: CASRLGTGIRNTIYF
D: -; V: TRBV7-8; J: TRBJ1-2; length: 14; size: -; DNA: TGTGCCAGCAGCCTGACAGGTCAAAACTATGGCTACACCTTC; CDR3: CASSLTGQNYGYTF
D: -; V: TRBV3-1/TRBV3-2; J: TRBJ1-2; length: 15; size: -; DNA: TGTGCCAGCAGCCAAGGGTCGGGGGGCGACTATGGCTACACCTTC; CDR3: CASSQGSGGDYGYTF
D: -; V: TRBV28; J: TRBJ2-7; length: 13; size: -; DNA: TGTGCCAGCAGTTTGGGGGGGCGGCGCGAGCAGTACTTC; CDR3: CASSLGGRREQYF
D: TRBD2; V: TRBV4-2; J: TRBJ2-7; length: 16; size: few; DNA: TGTGCCAGCAGCCAAGTCATAGGAACTAGCGGGCTCGAGCAGTACTTC; CDR3: CASSQVIGTSGLEQYF
D: -; V: TRBV5-4; J: TRBJ2-3; length: 16; size: -; DNA: TGTGCCAGCAGCCCGGTCGGGCGCGGGGCTACAGATACGCAGTATTTT; CDR3: CASSPVGRGATDTQYF
D: -; V: TRBV27; J: TRBJ1-2; length: 14; size: -; DNA: TGTGCCAGCAGTCCTCGGGGGGTCTCCGATGGCTACACCTTC; CDR3: CASSPRGVSDGYTF
D: -; V: TRBV28; J: TRBJ2-2; length: 14; size: -; DNA: TGTGCCAGCAGTACCTCGACTACCCCCGGGGAGCTGTTTTTT; CDR3: CASSTSTTPGELFF
D: TRBD1; V: TRBV5-1; J: TRBJ1-2; length: 15; size: -; DNA: TGCGCCACCAAAAAGGGGACAGAGACTAACTATGGCTACACCTTC; CDR3: CATKKGTETNYGYTF
D: -; V: TRBV5-4; J: TRBJ1-2; length: 15; size: -; DNA: TGTGCCAGCAGCCCTGCCGGGGAATACCTCTATGGCTACACCTTC; CDR3: CASSPAGEYLYGYTF
D: -; V: TRBV2; J: TRBJ1-4; length: 19; size: -; DNA: TGTGCCAGCAGTGTGGCGGGTACAGGGATCTCTACAGCTAATGAAAAACTGTTTTTT; CDR3: CASSVAGTGISTANEKLFF
D: TRBD1; V: TRBV28; J: TRBJ1-1; length: 15; size: -; DNA: TGTGCCAGCAGTTCAGGGGGCGCGGGTGGTACTGAAGCTTTCTTT; CDR3: CASSSGGAGGTEAFF